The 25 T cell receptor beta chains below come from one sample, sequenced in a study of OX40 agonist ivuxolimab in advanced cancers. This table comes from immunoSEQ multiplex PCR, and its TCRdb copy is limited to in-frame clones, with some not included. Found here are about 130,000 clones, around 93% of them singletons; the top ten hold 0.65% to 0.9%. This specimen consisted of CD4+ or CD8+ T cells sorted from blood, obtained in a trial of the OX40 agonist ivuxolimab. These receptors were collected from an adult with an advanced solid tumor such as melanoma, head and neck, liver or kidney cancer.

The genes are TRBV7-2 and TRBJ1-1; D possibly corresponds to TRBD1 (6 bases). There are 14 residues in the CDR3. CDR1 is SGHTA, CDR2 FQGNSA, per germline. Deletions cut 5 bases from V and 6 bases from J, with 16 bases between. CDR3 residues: CASSQGRGYAEAFF. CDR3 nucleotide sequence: TGTGCCAGCAGCCAGGGGAGGGGTTACGCTGAAGCTTTCTTT. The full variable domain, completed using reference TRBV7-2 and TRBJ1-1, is GAGVSQSPSNKVTEKGKDVELRCDPISGHTALYWYRQSLGQGLEFLIYFQGNSAPDKSGLPSDRFSAERTGGSVSTLTIQRTQQEDSAVYLCASSQGRGYAEAFFGQGTRLTVV.

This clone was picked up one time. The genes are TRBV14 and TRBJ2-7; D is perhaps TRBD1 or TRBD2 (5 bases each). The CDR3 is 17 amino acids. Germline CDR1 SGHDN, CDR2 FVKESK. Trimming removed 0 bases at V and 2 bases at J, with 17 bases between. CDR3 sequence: CASSQDRGTAGPYEQYF. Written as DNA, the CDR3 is TGTGCCAGCAGCCAAGATAGAGGGACCGCAGGTCCCTACGAGCAGTACTTC.

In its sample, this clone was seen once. The DNA for the CDR3 is TGTGCCAGCAGTTACATAGGACTAGTCTACGAGCAGTACTTC. Protein product: CASSYIGLVYEQYF. This chain uses TRBV6-5 with TRBJ2-7, with 7 nucleotides matching TRBD2. CDR3 length: 14 residues. Trimming took 2 bases from V and 3 from J; bases not matched to a gene: 4. The germline CDR1 and CDR2 sequences are MNHEY and SVGAGI.

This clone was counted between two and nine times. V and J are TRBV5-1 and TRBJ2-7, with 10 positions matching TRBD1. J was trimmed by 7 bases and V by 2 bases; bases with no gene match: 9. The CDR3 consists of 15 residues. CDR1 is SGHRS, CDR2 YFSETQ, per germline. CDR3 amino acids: CASSFSGTGEEEQYF. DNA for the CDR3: TGCGCCAGCAGCTTCTCCGGGACAGGGGAGGAAGAGCAGTACTTC.

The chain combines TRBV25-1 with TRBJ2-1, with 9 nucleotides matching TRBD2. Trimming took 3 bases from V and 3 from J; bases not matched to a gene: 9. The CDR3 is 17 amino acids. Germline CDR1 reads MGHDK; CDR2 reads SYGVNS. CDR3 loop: CASSEARGAGGYNEQFF. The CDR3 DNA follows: TGTGCCAGCAGTGAGGCCCGCGGAGCGGGAGGCTACAATGAGCAGTTCTTC.

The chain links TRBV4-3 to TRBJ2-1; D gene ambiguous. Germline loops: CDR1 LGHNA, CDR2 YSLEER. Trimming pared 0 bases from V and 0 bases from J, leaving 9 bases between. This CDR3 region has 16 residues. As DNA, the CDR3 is TGCGCCAGCAGCCAAGAGGTGTCAGGCTCCTACAATGAGCAGTTCTTC. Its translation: CASSQEVSGSYNEQFF.

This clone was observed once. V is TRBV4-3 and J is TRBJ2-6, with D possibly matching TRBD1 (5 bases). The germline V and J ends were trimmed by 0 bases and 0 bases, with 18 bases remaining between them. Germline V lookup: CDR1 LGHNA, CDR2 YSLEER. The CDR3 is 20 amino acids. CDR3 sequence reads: CASSQDRIGVFSSGANVLTF. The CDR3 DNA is TGCGCCAGCAGCCAAGATCGTATAGGGGTTTTTTCCTCTGGGGCCAACGTCCTGACTTTC.

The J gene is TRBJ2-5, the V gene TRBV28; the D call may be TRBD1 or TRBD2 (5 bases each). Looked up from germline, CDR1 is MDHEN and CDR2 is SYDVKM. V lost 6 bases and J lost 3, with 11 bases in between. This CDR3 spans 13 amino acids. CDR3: CASRGTGKETQYF. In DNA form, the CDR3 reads TGTGCCAGCAGAGGGACCGGGAAAGAGACCCAGTACTTC.

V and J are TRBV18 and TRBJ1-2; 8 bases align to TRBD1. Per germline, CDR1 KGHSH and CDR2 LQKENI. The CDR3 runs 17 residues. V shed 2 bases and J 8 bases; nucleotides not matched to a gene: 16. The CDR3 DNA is TGTGCCAGCTCACCAGAGGACAGGGTAGGCCCTTTGGAGGGCTACACCTTC. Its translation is CASSPEDRVGPLEGYTF.

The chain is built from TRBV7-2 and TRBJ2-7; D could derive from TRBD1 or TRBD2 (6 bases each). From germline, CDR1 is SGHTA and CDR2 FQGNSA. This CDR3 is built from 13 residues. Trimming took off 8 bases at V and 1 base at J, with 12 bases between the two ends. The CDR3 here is CASSQGGSYEQYF. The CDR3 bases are TGTGCCAGCTCCCAAGGGGGGTCCTACGAGCAGTACTTC.

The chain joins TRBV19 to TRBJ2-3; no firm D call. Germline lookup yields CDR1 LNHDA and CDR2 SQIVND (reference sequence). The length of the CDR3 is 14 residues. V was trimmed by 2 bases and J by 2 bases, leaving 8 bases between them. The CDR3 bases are TGTGCCAGTAGTATACGGGCGGTCACAGATACGCAGTATTTT. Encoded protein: CASSIRAVTDTQYF.

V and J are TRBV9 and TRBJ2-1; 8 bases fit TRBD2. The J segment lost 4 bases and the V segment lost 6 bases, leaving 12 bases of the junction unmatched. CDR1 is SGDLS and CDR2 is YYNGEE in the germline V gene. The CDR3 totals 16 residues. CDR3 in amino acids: CASTGGGGISYNEQFF. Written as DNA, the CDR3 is TGTGCCAGCACTGGAGGCGGGGGGATTTCTTACAATGAGCAGTTCTTC.

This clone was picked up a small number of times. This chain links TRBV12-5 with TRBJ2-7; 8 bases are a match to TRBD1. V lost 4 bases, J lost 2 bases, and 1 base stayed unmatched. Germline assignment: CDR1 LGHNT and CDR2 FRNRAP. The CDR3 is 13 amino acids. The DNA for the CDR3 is TGTGCTAGTGGTTCGGACAGGGCCTACGAGCAGTACTTC. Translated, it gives CASGSDRAYEQYF.

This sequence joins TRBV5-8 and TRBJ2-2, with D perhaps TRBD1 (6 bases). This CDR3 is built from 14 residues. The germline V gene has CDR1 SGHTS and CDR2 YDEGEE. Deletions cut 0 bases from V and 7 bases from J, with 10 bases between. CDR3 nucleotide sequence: TGTGCCAGCAGCTTGGCAGGGGCAGGCGGGGAGCTGTTTTTT. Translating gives CASSLAGAGGELFF.

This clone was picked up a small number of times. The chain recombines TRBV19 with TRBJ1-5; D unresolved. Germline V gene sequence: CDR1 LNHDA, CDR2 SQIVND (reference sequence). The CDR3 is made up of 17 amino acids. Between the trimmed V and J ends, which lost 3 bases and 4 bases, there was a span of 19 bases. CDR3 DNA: TGTGCCAGTAGTATCGATTATCGAGGGCCCCTAAATCAGCCCCAGCATTTT. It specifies CASSIDYRGPLNQPQHF. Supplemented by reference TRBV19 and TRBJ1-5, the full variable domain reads DGGITQSPKYLFRKEGQNVTLSCEQNLNHDAMYWYRQDPGQGLRLIYYSQIVNDFQKGDIAEGYSVSREKKESFPLTVTSAQKNPTAFYLCASSIDYRGPLNQPQHFGDGTRLSIL.

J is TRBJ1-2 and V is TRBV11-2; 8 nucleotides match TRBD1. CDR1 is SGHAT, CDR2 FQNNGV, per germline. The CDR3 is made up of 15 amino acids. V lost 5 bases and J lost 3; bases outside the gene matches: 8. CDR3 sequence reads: CASSPQGENYYGYTF. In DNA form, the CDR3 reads TGTGCCAGCAGCCCACAGGGGGAGAACTACTATGGCTACACCTTC.

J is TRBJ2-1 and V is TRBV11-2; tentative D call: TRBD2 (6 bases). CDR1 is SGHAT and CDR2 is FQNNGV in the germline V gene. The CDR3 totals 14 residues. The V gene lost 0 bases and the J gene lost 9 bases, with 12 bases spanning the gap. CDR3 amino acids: CASSLESGAGEQFF. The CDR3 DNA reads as TGTGCCAGCAGCTTAGAATCGGGAGCAGGTGAGCAGTTCTTC.

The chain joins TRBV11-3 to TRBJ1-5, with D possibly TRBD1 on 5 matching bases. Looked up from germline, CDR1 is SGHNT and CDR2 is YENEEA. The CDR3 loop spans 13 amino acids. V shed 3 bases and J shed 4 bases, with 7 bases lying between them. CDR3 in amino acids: CASSFEGNQPQHF. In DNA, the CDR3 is TGTGCCAGCAGCTTCGAGGGGAATCAGCCCCAGCATTTT. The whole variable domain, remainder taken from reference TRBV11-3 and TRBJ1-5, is EAGVVQSPRYKIIEKKQPVAFWCNPISGHNTLYWYLQNLGQGPELLIRYENEEAVDDSQLPKDRFSAERLKGVDSTLKIQPAELGDSAVYLCASSFEGNQPQHFGDGTRLSIL.

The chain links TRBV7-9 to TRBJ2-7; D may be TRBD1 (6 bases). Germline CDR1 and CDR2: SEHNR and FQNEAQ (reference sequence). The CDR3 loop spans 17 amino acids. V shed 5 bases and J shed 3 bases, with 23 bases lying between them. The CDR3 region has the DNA TGTGCCAGCAGCCCCCGGACGTCGCGACAGGCGTTCTACGAGCAGTACTTC. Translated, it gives CASSPRTSRQAFYEQYF.

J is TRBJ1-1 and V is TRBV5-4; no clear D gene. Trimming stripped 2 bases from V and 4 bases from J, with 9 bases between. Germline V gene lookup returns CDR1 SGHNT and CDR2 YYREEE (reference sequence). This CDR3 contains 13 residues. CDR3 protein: CASSFARSTEAFF. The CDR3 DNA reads TGTGCCAGCAGCTTTGCGCGTAGCACTGAAGCTTTCTTT.

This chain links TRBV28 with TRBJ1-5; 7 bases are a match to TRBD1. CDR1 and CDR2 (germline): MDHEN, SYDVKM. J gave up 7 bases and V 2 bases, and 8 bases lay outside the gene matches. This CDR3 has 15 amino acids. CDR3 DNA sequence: TGTGCCAGCAGTTTACCTGGGGACAGTAGGCAGCCCCAGCATTTT. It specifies CASSLPGDSRQPQHF.

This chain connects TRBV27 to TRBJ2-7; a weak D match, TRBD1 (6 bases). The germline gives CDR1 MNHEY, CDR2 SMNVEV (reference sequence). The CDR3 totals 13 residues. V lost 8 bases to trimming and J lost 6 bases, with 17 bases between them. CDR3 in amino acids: CASWDTPSREQYF. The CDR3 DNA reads TGTGCCAGCTGGGACACCCCAAGTCGCGAGCAGTACTTC.

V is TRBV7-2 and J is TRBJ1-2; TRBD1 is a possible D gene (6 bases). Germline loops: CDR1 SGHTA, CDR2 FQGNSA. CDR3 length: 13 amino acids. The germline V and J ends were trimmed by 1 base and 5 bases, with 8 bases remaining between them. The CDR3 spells CASSLVRGYGYTF. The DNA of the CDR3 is TGTGCCAGCAGCTTAGTCAGGGGATATGGCTACACCTTC.

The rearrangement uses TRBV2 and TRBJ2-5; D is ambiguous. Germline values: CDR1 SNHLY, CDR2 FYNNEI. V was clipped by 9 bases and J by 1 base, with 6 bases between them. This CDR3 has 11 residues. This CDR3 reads CASQVQETQYF. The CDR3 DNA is TGTGCCAGTCAAGTCCAAGAGACCCAGTACTTC.

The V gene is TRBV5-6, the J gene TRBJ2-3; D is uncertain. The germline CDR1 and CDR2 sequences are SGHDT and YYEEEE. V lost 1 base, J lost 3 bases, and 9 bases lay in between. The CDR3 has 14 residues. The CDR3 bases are TGTGCCAGCAGCTTGTCTCCGTTGACAGATACGCAGTATTTT. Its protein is CASSLSPLTDTQYF.